A single sample gave rise to the 28 T cell receptor beta chains below, sequenced in a study of cytomegalovirus exposure and HLA in healthy donors. A multiplex PCR was run with 60 Vbeta primers and 13 Jbeta primers. Some clones are missing from TCRdb's copy, which holds only in-frame ones; the method was immunoSEQ multiplex PCR. Of 130,000 to 150,000 clones listed, roughly 10% are singletons. Sequenced sample: PBMCs. Receptors were obtained from a male donor in good health and CMV-seronegative.

The chain carries TRBV9 and TRBJ1-1, with D possibly being TRBD1 (5 bases). The V gene lost 4 bases and the J gene lost 0 bases, with 13 bases spanning the gap. The germline gives CDR1 SGDLS, CDR2 YYNGEE. The CDR3 length is 15 residues. CDR3 coding DNA: TGTGCCAGCAGCCCCAGGACGGACATGAACACTGAAGCTTTCTTT. Translation gives CASSPRTDMNTEAFF.

This clone appeared a few times. Other DNA sequences within the sample encode an identical CDR3. The rearrangement joins TRBV4-3 to TRBJ2-7; D is uncertain. The CDR3 contains 13 residues. CDR1 is LGHNA, CDR2 YSLEER, per germline. The V and J ends lost 0 bases and 7 bases respectively, with 10 bases between them. The CDR3 here is CASSQELRGEQYF. In nucleotides, the CDR3 is TGCGCCAGCAGCCAAGAGCTTAGAGGTGAGCAGTACTTC.

This clone has only a few counts. The chain links TRBV29-1 to TRBJ2-3, with a tentative D call TRBD2 (6 bases). Per germline, CDR1 SQVTM and CDR2 ANQGSEA. V shed 8 bases and J shed 2 bases, with 11 bases lying between them. The CDR3 is made up of 12 amino acids. This CDR3 reads CSLGTATDTQYF. CDR3 nucleotides: TGCAGCCTCGGGACTGCCACAGATACGCAGTATTTT.

The chain combines TRBV29-1 with TRBJ1-2, with D unresolved. Trimming shortened V by 4 bases and J by 4 bases, and 10 bases separated the two germline ends. This CDR3 region has 12 residues. The germline CDR1 and CDR2 sequences are SQVTM and ANQGSEA. The CDR3 loop is CSVVNGIYGYTF. The CDR3 DNA sequence: TGCAGCGTTGTGAACGGGATCTATGGCTACACCTTC.

The chain joins TRBV7-9 to TRBJ2-7, with TRBD2 matching over 9 bases. In germline, CDR1 is SEHNR, CDR2 FQNEAQ (reference sequence). The V gene end was trimmed by 5 bases and the J gene end by 5 bases; junction bases not matched to a gene: 16. The CDR3 is made up of 17 amino acids. The CDR3 sequence is CASSQAAGAGGLNEQYF. CDR3 sequence (DNA): TGTGCCAGCAGCCAAGCGGCCGGGGCGGGAGGGCTGAACGAGCAGTACTTC.

The V and J genes are TRBV27 and TRBJ2-7; 8 nucleotides match TRBD2. Germline loops: CDR1 MNHEY, CDR2 SMNVEV (reference sequence). V gave up 5 bases and J gave up 4 bases; unmatched junction bases: 13. The CDR3 runs 16 residues. The CDR3 loop is CASSMSRGTRRYEQYF. CDR3 nucleotide sequence: TGTGCCAGCAGTATGTCTCGAGGGACTAGGAGGTACGAGCAGTACTTC.

The CDR3 loop reads CASSGIEETQYF. CDR3 nucleotides: TGTGCCAGTAGCGGGATCGAAGAGACCCAGTACTTC. The rearrangement joins TRBV19 to TRBJ2-5, with a possible D match to TRBD2 (5 bases). The CDR3 has 12 residues. Trimming left V 6 bases short and J 3 bases short, with 8 bases between. Germline CDR1 is LNHDA and CDR2 is SQIVND (reference sequence).

This clone has more than one count but fewer than ten. V usage is TRBV7-3 and J usage is TRBJ2-3; TRBD2 matches at 10 bases. With 4 bases clipped from V and 6 bases from J, the junction kept 7 bases outside the gene matches. This CDR3 is 15 amino acids long. Germline lookup yields CDR1 SGHTA and CDR2 FQGTGA. The CDR3 sequence: CASSSVAGGTDTQYF. Here the CDR3 DNA reads TGTGCCAGCAGCTCCGTAGCGGGAGGAACTGATACGCAGTATTTT.

This clone was recorded a few times. The gene calls are TRBV18 and TRBJ1-4; D is unclear. The CDR3 is made up of 13 amino acids. The germline V gene has CDR1 KGHSH and CDR2 LQKENI. V was cut by 3 bases and J by 11 bases, with 13 bases left in between. CDR3 bases: TGTGCCAGCTCACCGAGTGAGAGGAAGAAACTGTTTTTT. Translated: CASSPSERKKLFF. Variable domain in full (rest from reference TRBV18 and TRBJ1-4): NAGVMQNPRHLVRRRGQEARLRCSPMKGHSHVYWYRQLPEEGLKFMVYLQKENIIDESGMPKERFSAEFPKEGPSILRIQQVVRGDSAAYFCASSPSERKKLFFGSGTQLSVL.

The J gene is TRBJ1-1, the V gene TRBV6-5, with a tentative D call TRBD1 (6 bases). CDR1 and CDR2 (germline): MNHEY, SVGAGI. The V gene lost 4 bases and the J gene lost 3 bases, with 18 bases spanning the gap. The CDR3 contains 16 residues. This CDR3 reads CASSSSGASGDTEAFF. The CDR3 coding sequence is TGTGCCAGCAGTTCCTCAGGGGCTTCGGGGGACACTGAAGCTTTCTTT.

This chain connects TRBV4-1 to TRBJ2-3, with 8 bases that match TRBD1. Trimming cost V 4 bases and J 0 bases; bases outside gene matches: 6. The germline V gene has CDR1 MGHRA and CDR2 YSYEKL. The CDR3 covers 16 residues. CDR3 residues: CASSPGRQGSTDTQYF. The CDR3 DNA is TGCGCCAGCAGCCCCGGCCGACAGGGGAGCACAGATACGCAGTATTTT.

This clone was seen only a few times. The J gene is TRBJ2-5, the V gene TRBV4-3; 7 nucleotides line up with TRBD1. V trimming: 3 bases; J trimming: 0 bases; junction bases outside the gene matches: 1. The CDR3 runs to 14 residues. From germline, CDR1 is LGHNA and CDR2 YSLEER. DNA for the CDR3: TGCGCCAGCAGCCAGGACAGGTACCAAGAGACCCAGTACTTC. It codes for CASSQDRYQETQYF.

The chain recombines TRBV5-1 with TRBJ2-1; D not certain. The CDR3 sequence is 13 residues long. The V and J ends lost 0 bases and 7 bases respectively, with 8 bases between them. CDR1 is SGHRS and CDR2 is YFSETQ in the germline V gene. The CDR3 is CASSLAASNEQFF. The DNA for the CDR3 is TGCGCCAGCAGCTTGGCCGCGTCGAATGAGCAGTTCTTC.

This clone was observed a few times. This chain joins TRBV9 and TRBJ1-3; 7 nucleotides line up with TRBD1. The CDR3 has 15 amino acids. The germline CDR1 and CDR2 sequences are SGDLS and YYNGEE. J was trimmed by 2 bases and V by 2 bases; bases with no gene match: 4. The CDR3 sequence: CASSVKTGPGNTIYF. CDR3 in DNA: TGTGCCAGCAGCGTCAAGACAGGGCCTGGAAACACCATATATTTT.

The chain is built from TRBV2 and TRBJ2-2; TRBD1 aligns across 9 bases. CDR1 and CDR2 from the germline V gene are SNHLY and FYNNEI. The CDR3 spans 16 residues. With V trimmed by 5 bases and J by 6 bases, 10 bases remained unmatched. The CDR3 DNA is TGTGCCAGCAGTAAAAATACGGGACAGGGTTCCGGGGAGCTGTTTTTT. Protein: CASSKNTGQGSGELFF.

The table lists this clone with a few counts. The chain couples TRBV30 to TRBJ1-3, with 7 bases identical to TRBD1. CDR3 length equals 16 residues. Germline V gives CDR1 GTSNPN, CDR2 SVGIG (reference sequence). V dropped 0 bases and J dropped 2; count of bases not matched to a gene: 7. CDR3 DNA sequence: TGTGCCTGGAGTGTACCCGGGACAGTGGCTGGAAACACCATATATTTT. It translates to CAWSVPGTVAGNTIYF.

This clone has only a few counts. The chain carries TRBV2 and TRBJ1-1, with 7 bases fitting TRBD1. The germline gives CDR1 SNHLY, CDR2 FYNNEI. The trim removed 5 bases at V and 0 bases at J, leaving 3 bases unmatched. The length of the CDR3 is 14 residues. The CDR3 loop is CASSRDSMNTEAFF. The CDR3, as DNA: TGTGCCAGCAGTAGGGACAGCATGAACACTGAAGCTTTCTTT.

This clone was recorded a few times. The chain combines TRBV28 with TRBJ2-3; 10 positions match TRBD1. CDR3 length: 15 residues. Germline V CDR1 and CDR2: MDHEN, SYDVKM. After removal of 6 bases from V and 2 bases from J, the junction contained 5 bases not matched to a gene. Here the CDR3 reads CASREDRGHTDTQYF. In DNA form, the CDR3 reads TGTGCCAGCAGAGAAGACAGGGGGCACACAGATACGCAGTATTTT.

This clone was picked up a small number of times. V gene TRBV19 combines with J gene TRBJ1-2, with unresolved D. Germline CDR1 reads LNHDA; CDR2 reads SQIVND (reference sequence). The CDR3 covers 16 residues. Trimming took 4 bases from V and 2 from J, leaving 17 bases between them. CDR3 sequence (DNA): TGTGCCAGTAGTACGCCCAGCGACGGCCCAAACTATGGCTACACCTTC. The encoded protein is CASSTPSDGPNYGYTF.

This sequence joins TRBV28 and TRBJ1-2; a weak D match, TRBD1 (6 bases). The CDR3 sequence is 16 residues long. CDR1 and CDR2 (germline): MDHEN, SYDVKM. Trimming removed 2 bases from V and 0 bases from J, with 13 bases in between. The CDR3 sequence is CASSLAAGAANYGYTF. The CDR3 coding sequence is TGTGCCAGCAGTTTAGCCGCAGGGGCAGCTAACTATGGCTACACCTTC.

V is TRBV6-5 and J is TRBJ2-7, with TRBD1 as a possible D gene (6 bases). The CDR3 loop spans 13 amino acids. Germline lookup yields CDR1 MNHEY and CDR2 SVGAGI. Trimming took off 5 bases at V and 2 bases at J, with 10 bases between the two ends. This CDR3 is CASSPGQPYEQYF. CDR3 bases: TGTGCCAGCAGTCCTGGACAGCCCTACGAGCAGTACTTC.

This clone was counted between two and nine times. The CDR3 DNA reads TGTGCCAGCAGTGAAAGACATTTTGGCCAAGAGACCCAGTACTTC. It translates to CASSERHFGQETQYF. This chain connects TRBV6-4 to TRBJ2-5, with D uncertain. The CDR3 is 15 residues long. With 3 bases removed from V and 1 base from J, the gap between germline ends came to 12 bases. Germline CDR1 reads MRHNA; CDR2 reads SNTAGT.

This clone turned up a few times. The genes are TRBV2 and TRBJ1-5, with D perhaps TRBD1 (6 bases). CDR3 length: 14 amino acids. Trimming left V 9 bases short and J 0 bases short, with 12 bases between. CDR1 SNHLY and CDR2 FYNNEI come from the germline V gene. In nucleotides, the CDR3 is TGTGCCAGTTCAGGGGTCACTAGCAATCAGCCCCAGCATTTT. It yields the protein CASSGVTSNQPQHF. Based on the CDR3 plus reference TRBV2 and TRBJ1-5, the full variable domain is EPEVTQTPSHQVTQMGQEVILRCVPISNHLYFYWYRQILGQKVEFLVSFYNNEISEKSEIFDDQFSVERPDGSNFTLKIRSTKLEDSAMYFCASSGVTSNQPQHFGDGTRLSIL.

This rearrangement joins TRBV27 to TRBJ1-2, with 9 positions matching TRBD1. The CDR3 covers 14 residues. V gave up 8 bases and J gave up 7 bases; unmatched junction bases: 11. Per germline, CDR1 MNHEY and CDR2 SMNVEV (reference sequence). CDR3 DNA: TGTGCCAGCTCCCCCACCGGACAGGGGTCTGGCTACACCTTC. This translates into CASSPTGQGSGYTF.

V and J are TRBV10-3 and TRBJ1-1, with D perhaps TRBD1 (6 bases). Germline V gene sequence: CDR1 ENHRY, CDR2 SYGVKD. There are 15 residues in the CDR3. V lost 3 bases and J lost 0, with 11 bases in between. The DNA for the CDR3 is TGTGCCATCAGTGAATACAGGGAGTTGAACACTGAAGCTTTCTTT. Protein: CAISEYRELNTEAFF.

This rearrangement joins TRBV6-1 to TRBJ1-6; 11 positions agree with TRBD1. V shed 4 bases and J 6 bases; nucleotides not matched to a gene: 5. This CDR3 is built from 16 residues. CDR1 is MNHNS and CDR2 is SASEGT in the germline V gene. The CDR3 DNA reads TGTGCCAGCAGTGCGGACAGGGGGCTCGGTAATTCACCCCTCCACTTT. This encodes CASSADRGLGNSPLHF.

This clone was counted between two and nine times. The chain has TRBV19 and TRBJ2-7, with D perhaps matching TRBD1 (5 bases). The CDR3 length is 13 residues. V was trimmed by 4 bases and J by 4 bases, leaving 11 bases between them. Germline CDR1 and CDR2: LNHDA and SQIVND (reference sequence). This chain's CDR3 is CASSNQQDYEQYF. CDR3 DNA sequence: TGTGCCAGTAGTAACCAACAGGATTACGAGCAGTACTTC.

This clone was observed a handful of times. The rearrangement joins TRBV10-3 to TRBJ1-2, with 7 bases matching TRBD1. The CDR3 loop spans 16 amino acids. Germline CDR1 and CDR2: ENHRY and SYGVKD. The V segment lost 4 bases and the J segment 8 bases; nucleotides outside the gene matches: 16. The CDR3 bases are TGTGCCATCAGTGGGCCCTCGATACAGGGGACGTCGGGCTACACCTTC. It specifies CAISGPSIQGTSGYTF.